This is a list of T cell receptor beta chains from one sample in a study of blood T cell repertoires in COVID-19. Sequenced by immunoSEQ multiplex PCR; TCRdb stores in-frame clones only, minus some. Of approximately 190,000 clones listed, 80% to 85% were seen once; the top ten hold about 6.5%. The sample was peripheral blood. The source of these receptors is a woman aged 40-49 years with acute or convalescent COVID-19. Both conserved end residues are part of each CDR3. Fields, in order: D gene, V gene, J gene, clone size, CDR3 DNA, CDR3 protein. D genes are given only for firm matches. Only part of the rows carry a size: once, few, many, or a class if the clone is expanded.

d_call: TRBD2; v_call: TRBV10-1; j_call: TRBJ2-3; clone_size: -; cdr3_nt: TGCGCCAGCAGTGAGCCCACGGGACTAGCGGGAGGGATTGGAGATACGCAGTATTTT; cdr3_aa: CASSEPTGLAGGIGDTQYF
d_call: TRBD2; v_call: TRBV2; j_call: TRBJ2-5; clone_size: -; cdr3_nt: TGTGCCAGCATGAGATTAGCGGGGGGCCGGTCAGAGACCCAGTACTTC; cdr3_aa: CASMRLAGGRSETQYF
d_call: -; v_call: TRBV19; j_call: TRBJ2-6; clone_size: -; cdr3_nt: TGTGCCAGTAACGTGTGGGCCTCTGGGGCCAACGTCCTGACTTTC; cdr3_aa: CASNVWASGANVLTF
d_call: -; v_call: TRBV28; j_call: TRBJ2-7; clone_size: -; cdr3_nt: TGTGCCAGCAGTTCAAGACAGGCCGAGCAGTACTTC; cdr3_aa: CASSSRQAEQYF
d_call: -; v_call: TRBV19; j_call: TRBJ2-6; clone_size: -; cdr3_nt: TGTGCCAGTAGTCAACCCGGGAGATCGGGCCGAACCCTGGCGGCCAACGTCCTGACTTTC; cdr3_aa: CASSQPGRSGRTLAANVLTF
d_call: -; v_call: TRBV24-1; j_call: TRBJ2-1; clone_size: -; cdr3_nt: TGTGCCACCACTGGTCCGGGACACATCTACAATGAGCAGTTCTTC; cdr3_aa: CATTGPGHIYNEQFF
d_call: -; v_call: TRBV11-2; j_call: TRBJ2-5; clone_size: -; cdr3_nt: TGTGCCAGCAGCTTAGCAGGGCGGGAGACCCAGTACTTC; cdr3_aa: CASSLAGRETQYF
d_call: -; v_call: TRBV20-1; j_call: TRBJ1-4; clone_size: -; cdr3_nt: TGCAGTGCTAGTAATCGACAGTCAAATGAAAAACTGTTTTTT; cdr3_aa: CSASNRQSNEKLFF
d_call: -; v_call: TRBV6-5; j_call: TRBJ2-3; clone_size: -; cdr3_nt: TGTGCCAGCAGATCACAGGGAGATACGCAGTATTTT; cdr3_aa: CASRSQGDTQYF
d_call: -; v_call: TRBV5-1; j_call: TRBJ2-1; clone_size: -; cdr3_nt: TGCGCCAGCAGCTTGGGCGGATATGAGCAGTTCTTC; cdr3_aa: CASSLGGYEQFF
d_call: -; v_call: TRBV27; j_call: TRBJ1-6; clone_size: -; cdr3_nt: TGTGCCAGCAGTCCCGCGGGGCTAGGGTCACCCCTCCACTTT; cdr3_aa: CASSPAGLGSPLHF
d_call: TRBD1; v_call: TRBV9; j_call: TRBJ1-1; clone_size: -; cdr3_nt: TGTGCCAGCAGCCCGTTGACAGGGGGTGTCACTGAAGCTTTCTTT; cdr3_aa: CASSPLTGGVTEAFF
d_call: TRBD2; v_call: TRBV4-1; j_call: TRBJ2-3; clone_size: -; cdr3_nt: TGCGCCAGCAGACAACCCACTAGCGGGAGATTGGATACGCAGTATTTT; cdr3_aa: CASRQPTSGRLDTQYF
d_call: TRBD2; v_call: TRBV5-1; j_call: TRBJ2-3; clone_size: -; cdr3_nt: TGCGCCAGCAGCCTCAGGGGACTAGCGGGAGGGGATAGCACAGATACGCAGTATTTT; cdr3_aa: CASSLRGLAGGDSTDTQYF
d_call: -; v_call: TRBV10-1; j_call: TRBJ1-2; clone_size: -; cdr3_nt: TGCGCCAGCAGTGAGTCGGCCAACCCCTCCACCTACACCTTC; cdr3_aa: CASSESANPSTYTF
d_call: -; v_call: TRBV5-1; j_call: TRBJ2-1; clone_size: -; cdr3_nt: TGCGCCAGCAGCACCGGACTCATTTACAATGAGCAGTTCTTC; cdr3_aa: CASSTGLIYNEQFF
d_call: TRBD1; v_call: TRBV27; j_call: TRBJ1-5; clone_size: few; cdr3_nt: TGTGCCAGCAGTCCGACAGGGTCTCCAAATCAGCCCCAGCATTTT; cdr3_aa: CASSPTGSPNQPQHF
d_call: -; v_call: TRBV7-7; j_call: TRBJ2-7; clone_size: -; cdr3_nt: TGTGCTAGCAGCCCCCACCCCGGGGATTCCTACGAGCAGTACTTC; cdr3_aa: CASSPHPGDSYEQYF
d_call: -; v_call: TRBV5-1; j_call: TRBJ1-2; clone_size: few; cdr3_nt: TGCGCCAGCAGCTTGGGACAGGCCAACTATGGCTACACCTTC; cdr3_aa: CASSLGQANYGYTF
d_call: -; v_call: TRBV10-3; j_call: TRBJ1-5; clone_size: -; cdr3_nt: TGTGCCATCAGTGAGGACAGGTCCTATCAGCCCCAGCATTTT; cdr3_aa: CAISEDRSYQPQHF
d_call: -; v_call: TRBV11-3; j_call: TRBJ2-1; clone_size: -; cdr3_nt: TGTGCCAGCAGCTTAAGGGCAGAGACTAGTTCTCGGAATGAGCAGTTCTTC; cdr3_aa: CASSLRAETSSRNEQFF
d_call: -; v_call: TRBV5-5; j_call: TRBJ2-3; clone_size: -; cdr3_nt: TGTGCCAGCGGCGACTTAACAGATACGCAGTATTTT; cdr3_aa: CASGDLTDTQYF
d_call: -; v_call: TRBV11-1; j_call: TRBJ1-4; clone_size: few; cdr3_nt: TGTGCCAGCAGCTTGGGGAGGACTAATGAAAAACTGTTTTTT; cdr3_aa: CASSLGRTNEKLFF
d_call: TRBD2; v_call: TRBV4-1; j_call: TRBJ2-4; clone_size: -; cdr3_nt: TGCGCCAGCAGCCAAGATGCCCCAGCTAGCGGACCGCAAAACATTCAGTACTTC; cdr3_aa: CASSQDAPASGPQNIQYF
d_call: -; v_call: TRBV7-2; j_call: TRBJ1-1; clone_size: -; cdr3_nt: TGTGCCAGCAGCATTGGACAACTGAACACTGAAGCTTTCTTT; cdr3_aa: CASSIGQLNTEAFF
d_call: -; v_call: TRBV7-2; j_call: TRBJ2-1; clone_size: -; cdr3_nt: TGTGCCAGCAGCTTAACCGGGGGGCCCTACAATGAGCAGTTCTTC; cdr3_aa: CASSLTGGPYNEQFF
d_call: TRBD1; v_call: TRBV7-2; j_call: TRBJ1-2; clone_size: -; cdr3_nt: TGTGCCAGCAGCTTTCGGGGACAGGGGAGCTATGGCTACACCTTC; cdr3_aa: CASSFRGQGSYGYTF
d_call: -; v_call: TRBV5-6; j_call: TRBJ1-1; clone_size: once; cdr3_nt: TGTGCCAGCAGCTTTAATGAGGGGGATGCTTTCTTT; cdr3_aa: CASSFNEGDAFF
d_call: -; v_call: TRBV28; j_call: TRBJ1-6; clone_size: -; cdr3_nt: TGTGCCAGCAGTTCGGCAGGGGATAATTCACCCCTCCACTTT; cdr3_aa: CASSSAGDNSPLHF
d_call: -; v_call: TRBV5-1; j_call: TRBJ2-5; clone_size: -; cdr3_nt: TGCGCCAGCAGCTTGGGAGTTGCCCAAGAGACCCAGTACTTC; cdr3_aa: CASSLGVAQETQYF
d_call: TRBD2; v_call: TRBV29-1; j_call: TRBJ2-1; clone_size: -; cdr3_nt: TGCAGCGTCCACGGACTAGCGGGAAAGATGTACAATGAGCAGTTCTTC; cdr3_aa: CSVHGLAGKMYNEQFF
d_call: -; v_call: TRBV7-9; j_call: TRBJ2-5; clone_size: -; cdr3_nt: TGTGCCAGCAGCCCCACAGGTCAAGAGACCCAGTACTTC; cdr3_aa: CASSPTGQETQYF
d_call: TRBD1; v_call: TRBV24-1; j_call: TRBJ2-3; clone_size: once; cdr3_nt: TGTGCCACCAGTGATAATGACAGGGGGCGACGAGATACGCAGTATTTT; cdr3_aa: CATSDNDRGRRDTQYF
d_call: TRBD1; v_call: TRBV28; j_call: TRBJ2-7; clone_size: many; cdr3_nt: TGTGCCAGCAGTTTCCCCTCGGACAGGGATCACTACGAGCAGTACTTC; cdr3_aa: CASSFPSDRDHYEQYF
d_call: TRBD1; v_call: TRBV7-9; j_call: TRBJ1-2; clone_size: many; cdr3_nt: TGTGCCAGCAGCAAAATTACAGGGGGCTCTGGCTACACCTTC; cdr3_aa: CASSKITGGSGYTF
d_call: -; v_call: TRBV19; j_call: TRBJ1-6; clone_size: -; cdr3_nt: TGTGCCACCCAATGGTCAGCGAGTGAGAATTCACCCCTCCACTTT; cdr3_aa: CATQWSASENSPLHF
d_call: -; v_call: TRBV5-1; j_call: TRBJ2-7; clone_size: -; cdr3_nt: TGCGCCAGCAGCCGGTCCCTCTTTGGGGAGCTCTCCTACGAGCAGTACTTC; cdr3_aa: CASSRSLFGELSYEQYF
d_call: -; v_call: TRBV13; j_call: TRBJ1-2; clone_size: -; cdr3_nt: TGTGCCAGCAGCTTCAACAGGGATGGCTACACCTTC; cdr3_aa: CASSFNRDGYTF
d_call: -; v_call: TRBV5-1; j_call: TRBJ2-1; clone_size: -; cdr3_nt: TGCGCCAGCAGTTCCCTTGATAGCTCCTACAATGAGCAGTTCTTC; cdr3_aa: CASSSLDSSYNEQFF
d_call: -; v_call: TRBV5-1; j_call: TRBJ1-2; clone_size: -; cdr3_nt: TGCGCCAGCAGCTTGGAGGTAGCAGCTTATGGCTACACCTTC; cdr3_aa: CASSLEVAAYGYTF
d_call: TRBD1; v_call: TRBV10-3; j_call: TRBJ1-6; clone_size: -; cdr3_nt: TGTGCCATCAGGGGACAGGGAACCTCACCCCTCCACTTT; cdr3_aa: CAIRGQGTSPLHF
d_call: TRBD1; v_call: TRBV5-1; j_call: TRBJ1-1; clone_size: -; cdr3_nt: TGCGCCAGCAGCTTAGAACAGGGGGCCACTGAAGCTTTCTTT; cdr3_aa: CASSLEQGATEAFF
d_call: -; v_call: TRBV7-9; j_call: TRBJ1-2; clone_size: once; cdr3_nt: TGTGCCAGCAGCTCGACCAAGGACAGCGATCCTAACTATGGCTACACCTTC; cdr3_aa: CASSSTKDSDPNYGYTF
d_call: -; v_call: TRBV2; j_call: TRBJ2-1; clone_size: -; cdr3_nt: TGTGCCAGCACCCCGGCGCGGGGCCCCTCGGGTGAGCAGTTCTTC; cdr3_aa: CASTPARGPSGEQFF
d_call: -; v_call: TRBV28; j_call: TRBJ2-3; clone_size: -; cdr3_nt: TGTGCCAGCAGTTTCCCCGGGGGCTCGCGGGGGAGCACAGATACGCAGTATTTT; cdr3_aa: CASSFPGGSRGSTDTQYF
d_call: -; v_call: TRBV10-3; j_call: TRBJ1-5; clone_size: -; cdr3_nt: TGTGCCATCGGCGGGTATGAGTCGCAGCCCCAGCATTTT; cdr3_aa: CAIGGYESQPQHF
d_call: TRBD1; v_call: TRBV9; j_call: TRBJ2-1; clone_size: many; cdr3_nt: TGTGCCAGCAGCGGACAGGGGTCGAGCTCCTACAATGAGCAGTTCTTC; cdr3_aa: CASSGQGSSSYNEQFF
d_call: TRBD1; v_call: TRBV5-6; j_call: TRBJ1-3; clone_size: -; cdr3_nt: TGTGCCAGCAGCCCCAACGACAGGGTCCACTCTGGAAACACCATATATTTT; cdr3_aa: CASSPNDRVHSGNTIYF
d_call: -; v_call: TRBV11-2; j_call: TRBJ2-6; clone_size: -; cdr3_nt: TGTGCCAGCAGCTCGTTGGGGGGTGGTGGGGCCAACGTCCTGACTTTC; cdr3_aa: CASSSLGGGGANVLTF
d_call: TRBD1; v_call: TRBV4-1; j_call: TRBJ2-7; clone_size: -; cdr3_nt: TGCGCCAGCAGCCAAGATGGGACAGGGATGTCGCAGTACTTC; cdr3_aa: CASSQDGTGMSQYF
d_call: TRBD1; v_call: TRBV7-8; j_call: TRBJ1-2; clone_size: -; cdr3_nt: TGTGCCAGCAGCTCGAGAGCGGGACAGGGTTCCTATGGCTACACCTTC; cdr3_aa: CASSSRAGQGSYGYTF
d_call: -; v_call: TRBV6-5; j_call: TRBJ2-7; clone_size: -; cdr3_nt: TGTGCCAGCAGTCCCTCACAGGGTTCCTACGAGCAGTACTTC; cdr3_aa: CASSPSQGSYEQYF
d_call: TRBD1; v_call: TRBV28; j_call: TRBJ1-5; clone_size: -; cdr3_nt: TGTGCCAGCAGCCCCGGAGGGGGCGCGAGTAGGAATCAGCCCCAGCATTTT; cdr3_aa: CASSPGGGASRNQPQHF